Following are 11 T cell receptor beta chains from one sample sequenced in a study of T cell responses to AZD1222 COVID-19 vaccine. Sequenced by immunoSEQ multiplex PCR; TCRdb stores in-frame clones only, minus some. Among about 120,000 clones listed, approximately 87% were seen once. Here the sequenced sample was peripheral blood, taken on day 0 of AZD1222 vaccination. The receptors here all came from an adult in good health.

The chain has TRBV13 and TRBJ2-3; 14 nucleotides align to TRBD2. The germline V gene encodes CDR1 PRHDT and CDR2 FYEKMQ (reference sequence). The CDR3 sequence is 21 residues long. V was pared by 6 bases and J by 1 base, with 18 bases of the junction left unmatched. The CDR3 spells CASRILSRLAGGWSRTDTQYF. DNA of the CDR3: TGTGCCAGCAGAATTCTAAGTCGACTAGCGGGGGGGTGGAGCCGCACAGATACGCAGTATTTT.

This chain uses TRBV6-5 with TRBJ1-2; D is uncertain. The germline V gene encodes CDR1 MNHEY and CDR2 SVGAGI. Trimming took off 5 bases at V and 4 bases at J, with 14 bases between the two ends. The CDR3 has 14 amino acids. The CDR3 region has the DNA TGTGCCAGCAGTACTCGCCGGGCTAGCTATGGCTACACCTTC. Its protein product is CASSTRRASYGYTF.

V and J are TRBV9 and TRBJ1-3; D uncertain. The CDR3 has 13 residues. The germline V gene encodes CDR1 SGDLS and CDR2 YYNGEE. Between the trimmed V and J ends, which lost 4 bases and 2 bases, there was a span of 7 bases. The CDR3 coding sequence is TGTGCCAGCAGCACAGTTACTGGAAACACCATATATTTT. Amino acids: CASSTVTGNTIYF.

This clone was found a few times. The chain combines TRBV4-1 with TRBJ1-1, with D perhaps matching TRBD1 (6 bases). Germline CDR1 reads MGHRA; CDR2 reads YSYEKL. CDR3 length equals 15 residues. The V and J ends lost 4 bases and 5 bases respectively, with 17 bases between them. The CDR3 region is CASSLDVTGRTEAFF. For the CDR3, the DNA is TGCGCCAGCAGCCTCGACGTAACAGGGCGGACTGAAGCTTTCTTT.

Concerning this clone: The same CDR3 arises from other DNA sequences in this sample as well. The V call is TRBV12-3 or TRBV12-4, the J call TRBJ2-7; D remains ambiguous. V lost 1 base and J 2 bases, leaving 3 bases between the germline ends. The CDR3 is made up of 12 amino acids. The DNA for the CDR3 is TGTGCCAGCAGTTTAGTTCCCTACGAGCAGTACTTC. Translating gives CASSLVPYEQYF.

The gene calls are TRBV18 and TRBJ2-7; 9 positions match TRBD2. The germline V gene encodes CDR1 KGHSH and CDR2 LQKENI. CDR3 length: 15 residues. The junction had 4 bases not matched to a gene; V was cut back by 1 base and J by 3 bases. CDR3 coding DNA: TGTGCCAGCTCACCACAGGGACTAGCTGTCTACGAGCAGTACTTC. This sequence encodes CASSPQGLAVYEQYF.

This clone was counted only a few times. The rearrangement joins TRBV19 to TRBJ1-2; D unresolved. The CDR3 contains 13 residues. Trimming took 4 bases from V and 2 from J, leaving 8 bases between them. Germline V gene sequence: CDR1 LNHDA, CDR2 SQIVND (reference sequence). The DNA of the CDR3 is TGTGCCAGTAGTACACACAACAACTATGGCTACACCTTC. It is translated as CASSTHNNYGYTF.

The V call is TRBV5-4, the J call TRBJ2-5, with D tentatively TRBD2 (7 bases). There are 15 residues in the CDR3. CDR1 is SGHNT, CDR2 YYREEE, per germline (reference sequence). V was shortened by 0 bases and J by 4 bases, with 13 bases between the two germline ends. Written as DNA, the CDR3 is TGTGCCAGCAGCTTGGGGGGGCCGGGAGGAGAGACCCAGTACTTC. Its protein product is CASSLGGPGGETQYF.

The chain couples TRBV7-8 to TRBJ2-2, with 9 bases lining up with TRBD2. The CDR3 runs to 16 residues. The ends lost 5 bases at V and 6 bases at J; junction bases unmatched: 10. The germline CDR1 and CDR2 sequences are SGHVS and FQNEAQ. The CDR3: CASSPLGGGDSGELFF. The DNA of the CDR3 is TGTGCCAGCAGCCCCCTCGGCGGGGGGGATTCCGGGGAGCTGTTTTTT.

With respect to this clone: Other nucleotide sequences in the sample specify the same CDR3. The gene calls are TRBV14 and TRBJ1-2, with D perhaps TRBD1 (5 bases). Germline CDR1 SGHDN, CDR2 FVKESK. The CDR3 is 14 amino acids. Trimming shortened V by 0 bases and J by 5 bases, and 10 bases separated the two germline ends. The DNA of the CDR3 is TGTGCCAGCAGCCAAGATCGGGCAGGGTATGGCTACACCTTC. Translating it yields CASSQDRAGYGYTF.

The chain joins TRBV3-1 (or the pseudogene TRBV3-2) to TRBJ2-4; a weak D match, TRBD2 (7 bases). Trimming removed 0 bases at V and 3 bases at J, with 18 bases between. Germline-derived CDR1 and CDR2 are LGHDT and YNNKEL (reference sequence). This CDR3 contains 18 residues. CDR3 amino acids: CASSQELWGGGFKNIQYF. CDR3 nucleotide sequence: TGTGCCAGCAGCCAAGAACTCTGGGGGGGCGGTTTCAAAAACATTCAGTACTTC.